This T cell receptor (beta chain) was obtained from a study of shared clonotypes between healthy human individuals. General observations from the study: The study sampled only blood, and tissue repertoires likely differ.

All donors were Caucasian adults living in Nashville, Tennessee. As regards this clone: Its antigen remains unknown.

Method: immunoSEQ multiplex PCR; TCRdb's copy keeps in-frame clones and lacks some. The data hold 600,000 to 800,000 clones, with approximately 77% observed a single time. This TCR derives from a woman younger than 45 in good health. Sequencing input: memory CD4+ T cells sorted from blood. Subset noted: CD45RA-negative fraction.

The CDR3 here is CASSSTGVYGYTF. CDR3 coding DNA: TGTGCCAGCAGTTCAACAGGGGTATATGGCTACACCTTC. The chain links TRBV6-5 to TRBJ1-2, with TRBD1 matching 7 bases. The germline V gene encodes CDR1 MNHEY and CDR2 SVGAGI. The junction had 4 bases not matched to a gene; V was cut back by 4 bases and J by 5 bases. CDR3 length equals 13 residues.